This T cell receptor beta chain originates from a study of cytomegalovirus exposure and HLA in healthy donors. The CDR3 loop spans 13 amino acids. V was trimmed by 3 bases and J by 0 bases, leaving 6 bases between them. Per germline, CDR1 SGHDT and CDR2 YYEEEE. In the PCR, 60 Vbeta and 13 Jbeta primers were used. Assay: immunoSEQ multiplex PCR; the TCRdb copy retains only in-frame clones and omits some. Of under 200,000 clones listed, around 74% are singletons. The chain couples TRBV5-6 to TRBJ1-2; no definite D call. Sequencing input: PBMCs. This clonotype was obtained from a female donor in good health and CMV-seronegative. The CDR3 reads CASSSQTNYGYTF. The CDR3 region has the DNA TGTGCCAGCAGCTCACAAACTAACTATGGCTACACCTTC.